What follows are 15 T cell receptor beta chains derived from one specimen sequenced in a study of cytomegalovirus exposure and HLA in healthy donors. Researchers ran the PCR with 60 Vbeta and 13 Jbeta primers. Libraries were prepared by immunoSEQ multiplex PCR; TCRdb keeps only in-frame clonotypes and omits some of them. The table shows 100,000 or so clones, with approximately 86% occurring only once. The sample was PBMCs. All receptors derive from a man between 18 and 35 years old in good health and CMV-seronegative.

The CDR3: CASSRLAGGRDTQYF. CDR3 DNA: TGTGCCAGCAGTCGGCTAGCGGGAGGGAGAGATACGCAGTATTTT. The chain carries TRBV6-6 and TRBJ2-3, with 12 bases lining up with TRBD2. CDR3 size: 15 residues. The germline CDR1 and CDR2 sequences are MNHNY and SVGAGI (reference sequence). With V trimmed by 5 bases and J by 5 bases, 5 bases remained unmatched.

This chain connects TRBV6-5 to TRBJ2-6, with a weak D call TRBD1 (6 bases). CDR1 is MNHEY and CDR2 is SVGAGI in the germline V gene. The V end lost 6 bases, the J end lost 2 bases, and 11 bases lay between the germline ends. CDR3 length equals 15 residues. The CDR3 spells CASSEQGAGANVLTF. The DNA for the CDR3 is TGTGCCAGCAGCGAACAGGGAGCTGGGGCCAACGTCCTGACTTTC.

The chain has TRBV28 and TRBJ2-1, with D perhaps matching TRBD1 (5 bases). V lost 2 bases and J lost 4, with 9 bases in between. The CDR3 length is 14 residues. Germline V gene lookup returns CDR1 MDHEN and CDR2 SYDVKM. The CDR3 region has the DNA TGTGCCAGCAGTTTACTCGACAGTTACAATGAGCAGTTCTTC. It encodes CASSLLDSYNEQFF.

A word on this clone: The junction shows a germline mismatch at one end, possibly a read error. V and J are TRBV7-9 and TRBJ2-7, with 9 bases matching TRBD1. Germline values: CDR1 SEHNR, CDR2 FQNEAQ (reference sequence). The CDR3 has 16 residues. This CDR3 reads CSSSQPPGQGSYEQYF. DNA of the CDR3: TGTTCCAGCAGCCAGCCACCGGGACAGGGATCCTACGAGCAGTACTTC.

The CDR3, as DNA: TGTGCCAGCAGCTTCTCTAGTGATAGCAATCAGCCCCAGCATTTT. Translated: CASSFSSDSNQPQHF. The rearrangement joins TRBV7-2 to TRBJ1-5; D ambiguous. Between the trimmed V and J ends, which lost 3 bases and 0 bases, there was a span of 9 bases. CDR1 is SGHTA, CDR2 FQGNSA, per germline. CDR3 length: 15 residues.

About this clone itself: An end of the junction does not agree with germline; a read error may underlie this. The genes are TRBV5-4 and TRBJ1-2; 8 bases are a match to TRBD1. The germline V gene has CDR1 SGHNT and CDR2 YYREEE (reference sequence). The CDR3 is 16 residues long. CDR3 DNA sequence: TGCGCCAGCAGCCTAATACTCCAGGGGGCGAATTATGGCTACACCTTC. Translated, it gives CASSLILQGANYGYTF.

This rearrangement joins TRBV6-5 to TRBJ2-7; the D gene is possibly TRBD1 (6 bases). Trimming removed 10 bases at V and 1 base at J, with 17 bases between. The CDR3 loop spans 14 amino acids. Germline values: CDR1 MNHEY, CDR2 SVGAGI. The CDR3 DNA reads as TGTGCCACCTACGGGACACGGGCGTCCTACGAGCAGTACTTC. This translates into CATYGTRASYEQYF.

V gene TRBV29-1 combines with J gene TRBJ2-5; the match to TRBD2 covers 13 bases. The J call is in doubt because the DNA end fits TRBJ2-7 better. Germline loops: CDR1 SQVTM, CDR2 ANQGSEA. The CDR3 runs to 15 residues. CDR3 region: CSVGGLAGVSYEQYF. CDR3 bases: TGCAGCGTTGGAGGACTAGCGGGAGTAAGCTACGAGCAGTACTTC.

This chain joins TRBV19 and TRBJ2-7; 11 bases fit TRBD2. This CDR3 region has 15 residues. Germline V gene data show CDR1 as LNHDA and CDR2 as SQIVND (reference sequence). With 3 bases clipped from V and 4 bases from J, the junction kept 5 bases outside the gene matches. Here the CDR3 reads CASSISGRAGYEQYF. The CDR3 DNA reads as TGTGCCAGTAGTATTAGCGGGAGGGCCGGGTACGAGCAGTACTTC.

This clone was observed a handful of times. The J gene is TRBJ1-2, the V gene TRBV6-4; possibly TRBD1 for D (5 bases). CDR1 and CDR2 (germline): MRHNA, SNTAGT. This CDR3 has 14 residues. V was cut by 0 bases and J by 7 bases, with 12 bases left in between. This chain's CDR3 is CASSDSAGIGGYTF. CDR3 nucleotides: TGTGCCAGCAGTGACTCTGCAGGGATTGGTGGCTACACCTTC.

The chain carries TRBV27 and TRBJ1-2; 7 positions match TRBD1. V lost 6 bases and J lost 2; bases outside the gene matches: 9. Germline CDR1 MNHEY, CDR2 SMNVEV (reference sequence). This CDR3 contains 15 residues. CDR3: CASRITTTGNYGYTF. The CDR3, as DNA: TGTGCCAGCAGGATCACTACGACAGGGAACTATGGCTACACCTTC.

This clone was counted a few times. The chain combines TRBV5-1 with TRBJ2-5, with TRBD2 matching 13 bases. CDR3 length equals 15 residues. The V gene end was trimmed by 4 bases and the J gene end by 5 bases; junction bases not matched to a gene: 5. Germline V gene lookup returns CDR1 SGHRS and CDR2 YFSETQ. The CDR3 sequence is CASSPGLAGVETQYF. In DNA form, the CDR3 reads TGCGCCAGCAGCCCTGGACTAGCGGGAGTGGAGACCCAGTACTTC.

The chain has TRBV7-2 and TRBJ2-1; 8 positions match TRBD2. V lost 5 bases, J lost 5 bases, and 5 bases stayed unmatched. The CDR3 length is 14 residues. The V gene's germline CDR1 is SGHTA and CDR2 FQGNSA. CDR3: CASSPRLANNEQFF. As DNA, the CDR3 is TGTGCCAGCAGCCCCCGACTAGCGAACAATGAGCAGTTCTTC. The variable domain in full, completed from reference TRBV7-2 and TRBJ2-1, reads GAGVSQSPSNKVTEKGKDVELRCDPISGHTALYWYRQSLGQGLEFLIYFQGNSAPDKSGLPSDRFSAERTGGSVSTLTIQRTQQEDSAVYLCASSPRLANNEQFFGPGTRLTVL.

CDR3: CASSETASVTLYEQYF. DNA for the CDR3: TGTGCCAGCAGTGAAACAGCTAGCGTCACCCTCTACGAGCAGTACTTC. The rearrangement links TRBV6-1 to TRBJ2-7; possibly TRBD2 for D (6 bases). Trimming stripped 2 bases from V and 3 bases from J, with 17 bases between. CDR3 length: 16 amino acids. The germline V gene has CDR1 MNHNS and CDR2 SASEGT.

The chain joins TRBV25-1 to TRBJ1-1, with 11 bases aligning to TRBD1. The CDR3 has 17 amino acids. The V and J ends lost 3 bases and 3 bases, in that order; junction bases with no gene match: 9. Looked up from germline, CDR1 is MGHDK and CDR2 is SYGVNS. Here the CDR3 reads CASSEFGTGGGYTEAFF. CDR3 sequence (DNA): TGTGCCAGCAGTGAGTTCGGGACAGGGGGAGGGTACACTGAAGCTTTCTTT.